The entry below gives a single TCR beta chain sequence along with its context. Antigen specificity is unknown. This sample stems from a study of cytomegalovirus exposure and HLA in healthy donors. As for the study in general: Out of roughly 170 million T cells, an earlier analysis found fewer than 140 million unique TCR beta sequences in total. Whole-study results and caveats: In a later analysis, across HLA loci, associated TCR counts were highest for DRB1, lowest for HLA-C. V- and J-gene trimming in TCR beta was tied to a missense DCLRE1C variant by an analysis performed later. A further, later analysis showed that HLA-associated TCR beta chains (compared with equally common others) were more clonally expanded.

Germline V gives CDR1 SGHNT, CDR2 YENEEA. The CDR3 is 15 amino acids. Trimming took off 1 base at V and 6 bases at J, with 16 bases between the two ends. PCR used 60 Vbeta primers and 13 Jbeta primers. Profiled with immunoSEQ multiplex PCR; TCRdb holds only in-frame clones, not every one. The sample holds 150,000 to 200,000 clones, around 82% seen once. Sequenced: PBMCs. The TCR originated in a male donor in good health and CMV-seronegative. The chain carries TRBV11-3 and TRBJ2-7, with a tentative D call TRBD2 (5 bases). The CDR3 loop reads CASSLGEGPGFEQYF. CDR3 bases: TGTGCCAGCAGCTTAGGCGAGGGCCCGGGGTTCGAGCAGTACTTC.